This TCR beta chain was profiled in a study of shared clonotypes between healthy human individuals. The assay ran at deep level. The genomic DNA of each subset was split evenly across several immunoSEQ plates. Profiled with immunoSEQ multiplex PCR; TCRdb holds only in-frame clones, not every one. The sample has about 480,000 clones; less than 85% are singletons. CDR3 length equals 16 residues. The V and J genes are TRBV12-2 and TRBJ2-1. TRBV12-2 is a known pseudogene. Sequencing was performed on PBMCs. The sequence derives from a woman aged 40 to 50 in good health. Some clones in this sample may be carry-over from other donors' samples. CDR3 coding DNA: TGTGCAAGTCGCTTAGCCCGGATAATTCACTACAATGAGCAGTTCTTC. Protein product: CASRLARIIHYNEQFF.